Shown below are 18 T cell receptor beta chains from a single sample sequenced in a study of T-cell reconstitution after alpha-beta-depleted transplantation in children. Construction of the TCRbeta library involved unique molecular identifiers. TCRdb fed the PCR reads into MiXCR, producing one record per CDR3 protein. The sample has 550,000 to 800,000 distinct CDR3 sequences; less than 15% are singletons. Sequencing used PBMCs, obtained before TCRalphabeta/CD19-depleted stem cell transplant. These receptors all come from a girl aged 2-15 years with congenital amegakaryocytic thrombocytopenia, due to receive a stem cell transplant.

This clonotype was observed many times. CDR3 nucleotides: TGCAGTGCTAGAGAAGGTACGGACTACGAGCAGTACTTC. The encoded protein is CSAREGTDYEQYF. The rearrangement uses TRBV20-1 and TRBJ2-7; D gene unclear. Germline V gene sequence: CDR1 DFQATT, CDR2 SNEGSKA (reference sequence). The CDR3 totals 13 residues. Between the trimmed V and J ends, which lost 0 bases and 3 bases, there was a span of 9 bases.

The CDR3 sequence is CAFRGQPSNEKLFF. As DNA, the CDR3 is TGTGCCTTTAGGGGACAGCCTTCTAATGAAAAACTGTTTTTT. The genes are TRBV30 and TRBJ1-4; 7 positions match TRBD1. Germline CDR1 is GTSNPN and CDR2 is SVGIG (reference sequence). V lost 7 bases and J lost 3; bases outside the gene matches: 8. The CDR3 extends over 14 amino acids.

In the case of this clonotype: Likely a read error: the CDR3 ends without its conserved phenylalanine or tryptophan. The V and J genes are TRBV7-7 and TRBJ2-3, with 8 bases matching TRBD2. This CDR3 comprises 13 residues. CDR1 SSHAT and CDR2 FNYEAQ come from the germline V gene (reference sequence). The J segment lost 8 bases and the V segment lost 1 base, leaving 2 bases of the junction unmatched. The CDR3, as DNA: TGTGCCAGCAGCTTAGTACGGGGGGGTACGCAGTATGTT. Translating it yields CASSLVRGGTQYV.

Written as DNA, the CDR3 is TGTGCCAGCAGCCCGGGAACAGTAAAAAACATTCAGTACTTC. This encodes CASSPGTVKNIQYF. The chain combines TRBV5-8 with TRBJ2-4, with D possibly being TRBD2 (5 bases). Trimming took off 4 bases at V and 4 bases at J, with 12 bases between the two ends. CDR3 length: 14 residues. Germline V gene sequence: CDR1 SGHTS, CDR2 YDEGEE.

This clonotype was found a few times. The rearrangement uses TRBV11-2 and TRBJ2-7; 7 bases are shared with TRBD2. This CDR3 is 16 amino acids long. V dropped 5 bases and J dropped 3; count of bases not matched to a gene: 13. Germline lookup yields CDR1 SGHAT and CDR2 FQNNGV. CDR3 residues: CASSPYRDYRYYEQYF. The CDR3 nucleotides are TGTGCCAGCAGCCCCTACCGGGACTACCGATACTACGAGCAGTACTTC.

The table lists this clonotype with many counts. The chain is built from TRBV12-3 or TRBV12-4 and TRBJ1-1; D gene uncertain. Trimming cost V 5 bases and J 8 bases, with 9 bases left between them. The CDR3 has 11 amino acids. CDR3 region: CASSSPGEAFF. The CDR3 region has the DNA TGTGCCAGCAGTAGCCCGGGGGAAGCTTTCTTT.

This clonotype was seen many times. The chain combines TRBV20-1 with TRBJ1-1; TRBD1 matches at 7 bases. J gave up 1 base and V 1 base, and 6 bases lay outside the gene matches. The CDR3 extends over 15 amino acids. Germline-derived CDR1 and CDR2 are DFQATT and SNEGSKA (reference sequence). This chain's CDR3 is CSARVPGQRNTEAFF. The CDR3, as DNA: TGCAGTGCTAGAGTCCCGGGACAGAGGAACACTGAAGCTTTCTTT.

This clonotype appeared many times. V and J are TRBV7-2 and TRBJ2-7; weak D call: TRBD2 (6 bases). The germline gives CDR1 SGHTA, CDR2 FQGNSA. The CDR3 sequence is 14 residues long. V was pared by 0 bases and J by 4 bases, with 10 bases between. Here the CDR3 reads CASSLASGYYEQYF. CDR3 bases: TGTGCCAGCAGCTTAGCTAGCGGATATTACGAGCAGTACTTC.

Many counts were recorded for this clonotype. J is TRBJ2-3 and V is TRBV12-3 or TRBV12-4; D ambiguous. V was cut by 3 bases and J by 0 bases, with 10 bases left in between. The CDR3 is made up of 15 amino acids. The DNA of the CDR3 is TGTGCCAGCAGTTTGGGTGTCGATAGCACAGATACGCAGTATTTT. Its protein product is CASSLGVDSTDTQYF.

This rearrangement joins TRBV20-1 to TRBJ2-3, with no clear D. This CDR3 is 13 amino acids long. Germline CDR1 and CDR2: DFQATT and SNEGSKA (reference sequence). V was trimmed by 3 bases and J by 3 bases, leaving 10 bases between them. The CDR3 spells CSARVLITDTQYF. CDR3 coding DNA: TGCAGTGCTAGGGTCCTGATAACAGATACGCAGTATTTT.

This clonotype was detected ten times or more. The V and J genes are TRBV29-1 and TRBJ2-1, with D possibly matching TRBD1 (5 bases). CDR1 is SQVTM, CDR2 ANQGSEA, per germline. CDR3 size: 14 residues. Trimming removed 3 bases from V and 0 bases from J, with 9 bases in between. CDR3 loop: CSVDQGSSYNEQFF. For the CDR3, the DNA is TGCAGCGTTGATCAGGGAAGCTCCTACAATGAGCAGTTCTTC.

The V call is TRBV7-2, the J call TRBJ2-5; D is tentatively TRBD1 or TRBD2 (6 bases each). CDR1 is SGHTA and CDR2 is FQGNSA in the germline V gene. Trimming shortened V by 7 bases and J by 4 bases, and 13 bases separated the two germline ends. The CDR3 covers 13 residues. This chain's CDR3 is CASTTRGGETQYF. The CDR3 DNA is TGTGCCAGCACCACCAGGGGAGGAGAGACCCAGTACTTC.

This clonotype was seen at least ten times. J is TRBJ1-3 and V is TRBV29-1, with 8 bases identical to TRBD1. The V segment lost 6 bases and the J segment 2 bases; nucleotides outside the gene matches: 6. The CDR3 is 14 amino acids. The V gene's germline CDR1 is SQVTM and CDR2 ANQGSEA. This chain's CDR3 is CSVDDRGPGNTIYF. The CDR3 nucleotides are TGCAGCGTGGATGACAGGGGACCTGGAAACACCATATATTTT.

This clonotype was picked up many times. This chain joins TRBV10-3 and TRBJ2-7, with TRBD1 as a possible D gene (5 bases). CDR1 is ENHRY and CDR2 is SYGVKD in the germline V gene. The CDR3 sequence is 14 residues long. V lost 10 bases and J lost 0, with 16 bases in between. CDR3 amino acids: CATKTVGFSYEQYF. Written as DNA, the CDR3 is TGTGCCACCAAGACAGTCGGTTTCTCCTACGAGCAGTACTTC.

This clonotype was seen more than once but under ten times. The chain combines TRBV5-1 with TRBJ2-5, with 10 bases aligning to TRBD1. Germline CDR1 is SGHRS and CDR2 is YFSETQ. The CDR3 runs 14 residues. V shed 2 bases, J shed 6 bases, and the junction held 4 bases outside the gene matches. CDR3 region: CASSFRQGAKTQYF. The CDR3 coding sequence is TGCGCCAGCAGCTTCCGACAGGGGGCAAAGACCCAGTACTTC.

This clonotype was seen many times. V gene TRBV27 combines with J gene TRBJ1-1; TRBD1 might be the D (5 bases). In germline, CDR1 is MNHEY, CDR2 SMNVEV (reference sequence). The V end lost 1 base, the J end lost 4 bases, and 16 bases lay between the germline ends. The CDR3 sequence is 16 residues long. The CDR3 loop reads CASSLWGGRRGTEAFF. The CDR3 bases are TGTGCCAGCAGTTTATGGGGGGGTCGGCGAGGCACTGAAGCTTTCTTT.

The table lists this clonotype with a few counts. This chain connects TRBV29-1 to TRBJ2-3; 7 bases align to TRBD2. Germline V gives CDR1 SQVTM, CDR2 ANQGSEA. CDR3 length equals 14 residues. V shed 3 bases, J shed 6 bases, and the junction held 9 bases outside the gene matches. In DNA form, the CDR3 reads TGCAGCGTTGACCTCTGGGAGGGCCGCGATACGCAGTATTTT. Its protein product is CSVDLWEGRDTQYF.

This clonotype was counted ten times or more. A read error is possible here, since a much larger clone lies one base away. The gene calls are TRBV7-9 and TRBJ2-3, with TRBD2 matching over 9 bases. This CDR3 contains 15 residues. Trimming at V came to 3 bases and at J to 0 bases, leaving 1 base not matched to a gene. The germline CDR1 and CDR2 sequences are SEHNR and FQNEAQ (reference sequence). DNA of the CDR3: TGTGCCAGCAGCTTTACTAGCGGGAGCACAGATACGCAGTATTTT. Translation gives CASSFTSGSTDTQYF. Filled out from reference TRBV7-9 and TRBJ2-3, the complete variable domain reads DTGVSQNPRHKITKRGQNVTFRCDPISEHNRLYWYRQTLGQGPEFLTYFQNEAQLEKSRLLSDRFSAERPKGSFSTLEIQRTEQGDSAMYLCASSFTSGSTDTQYFGPGTRLTVL.